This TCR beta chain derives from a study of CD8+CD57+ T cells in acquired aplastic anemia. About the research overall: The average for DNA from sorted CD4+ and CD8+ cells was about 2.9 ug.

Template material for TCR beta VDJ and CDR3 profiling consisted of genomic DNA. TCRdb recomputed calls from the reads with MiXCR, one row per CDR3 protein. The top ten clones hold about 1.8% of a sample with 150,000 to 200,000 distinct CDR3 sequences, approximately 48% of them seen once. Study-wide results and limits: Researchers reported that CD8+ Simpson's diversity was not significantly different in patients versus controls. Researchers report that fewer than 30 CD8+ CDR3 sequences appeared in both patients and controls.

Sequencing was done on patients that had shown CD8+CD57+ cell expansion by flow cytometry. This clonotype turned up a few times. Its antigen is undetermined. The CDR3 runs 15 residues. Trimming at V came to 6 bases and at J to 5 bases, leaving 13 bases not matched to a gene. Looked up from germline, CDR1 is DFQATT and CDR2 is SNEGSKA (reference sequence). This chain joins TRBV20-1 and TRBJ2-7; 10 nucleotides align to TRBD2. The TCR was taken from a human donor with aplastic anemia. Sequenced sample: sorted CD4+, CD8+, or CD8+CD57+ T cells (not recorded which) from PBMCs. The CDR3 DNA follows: TGCAGTGCAATTTCCGGGACTAGCGTGAGGGACGAGCAGTACTTC. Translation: CSAISGTSVRDEQYF.